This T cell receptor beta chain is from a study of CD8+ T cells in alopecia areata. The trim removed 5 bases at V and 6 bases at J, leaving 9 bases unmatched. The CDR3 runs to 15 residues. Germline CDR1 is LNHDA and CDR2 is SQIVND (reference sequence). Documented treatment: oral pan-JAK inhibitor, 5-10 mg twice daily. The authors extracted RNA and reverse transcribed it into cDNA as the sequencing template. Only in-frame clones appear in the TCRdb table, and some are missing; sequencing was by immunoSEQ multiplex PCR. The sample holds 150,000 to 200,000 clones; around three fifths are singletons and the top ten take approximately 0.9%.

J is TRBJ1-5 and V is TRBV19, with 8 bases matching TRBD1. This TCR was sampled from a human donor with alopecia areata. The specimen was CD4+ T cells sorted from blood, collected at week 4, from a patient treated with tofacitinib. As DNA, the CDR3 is TGTGCCAGTAGTTCCCTCGACAGGGGTGGTCAGCCCCAGCATTTT. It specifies CASSSLDRGGQPQHF.